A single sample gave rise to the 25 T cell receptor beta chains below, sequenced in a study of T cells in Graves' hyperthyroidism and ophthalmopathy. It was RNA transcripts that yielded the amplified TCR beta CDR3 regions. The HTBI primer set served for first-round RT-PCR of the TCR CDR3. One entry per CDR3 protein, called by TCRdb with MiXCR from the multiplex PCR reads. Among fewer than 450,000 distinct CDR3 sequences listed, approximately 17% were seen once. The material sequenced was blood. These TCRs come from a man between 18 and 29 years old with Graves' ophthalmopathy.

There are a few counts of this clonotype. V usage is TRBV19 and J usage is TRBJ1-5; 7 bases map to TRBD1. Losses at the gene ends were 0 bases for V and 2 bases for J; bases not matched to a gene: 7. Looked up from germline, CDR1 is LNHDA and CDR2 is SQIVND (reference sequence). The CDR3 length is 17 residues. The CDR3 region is CASSIDRWDRGNQPQHF. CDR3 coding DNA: TGTGCCAGTAGTATAGACCGGTGGGACAGAGGCAATCAGCCCCAGCATTTT.

CDR3 nucleotide sequence: TGTGCCAGCACGTCGAGGGGGCTTTTTGGAAACACCATATATTTT. As protein: CASTSRGLFGNTIYF. The rearrangement joins TRBV7-6 to TRBJ1-3; 7 bases are a match to TRBD1. Per germline, CDR1 SGHVS and CDR2 FNYEAQ. The CDR3 runs to 15 residues. V was pared by 7 bases and J by 3 bases, with 9 bases of the junction left unmatched.

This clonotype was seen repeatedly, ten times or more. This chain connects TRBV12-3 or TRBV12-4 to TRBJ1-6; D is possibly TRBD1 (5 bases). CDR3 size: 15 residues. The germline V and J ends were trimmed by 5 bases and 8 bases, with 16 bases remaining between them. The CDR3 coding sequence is TGTGCCAGCAGTAGAGGAACAGGAGAAGATTCACCCCTCCACTTT. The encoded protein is CASSRGTGEDSPLHF.

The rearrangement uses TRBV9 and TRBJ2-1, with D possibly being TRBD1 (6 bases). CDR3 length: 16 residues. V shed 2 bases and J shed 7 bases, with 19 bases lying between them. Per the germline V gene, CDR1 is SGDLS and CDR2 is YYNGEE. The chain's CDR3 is CASSVLDRSLGNEQFF. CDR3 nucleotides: TGTGCCAGCAGCGTCCTGGACAGATCACTGGGGAATGAGCAGTTCTTC.

The CDR3 bases are TGTGCCAGCCTAACAAGGGATAACACTGAAGCTTTCTTT. Translated, it gives CASLTRDNTEAFF. The rearrangement joins TRBV6-2 or TRBV6-3 to TRBJ1-1, with unresolved D. Germline-derived CDR1 and CDR2 are MNHEY and SVGEGT. This CDR3 has 13 residues. Trimming pared 8 bases from V and 2 bases from J, leaving 12 bases between.

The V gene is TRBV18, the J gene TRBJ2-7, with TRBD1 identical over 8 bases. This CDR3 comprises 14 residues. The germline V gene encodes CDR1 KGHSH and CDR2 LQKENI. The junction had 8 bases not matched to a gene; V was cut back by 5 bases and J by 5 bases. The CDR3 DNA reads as TGTGCCAGCTCATCGGGACAGGCTTACAACGAGCAGTACTTC. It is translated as CASSSGQAYNEQYF.

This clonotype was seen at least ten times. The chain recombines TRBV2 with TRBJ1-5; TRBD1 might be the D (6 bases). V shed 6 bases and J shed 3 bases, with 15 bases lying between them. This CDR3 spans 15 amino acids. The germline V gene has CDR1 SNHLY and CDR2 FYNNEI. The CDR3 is CASREQGSANQPQHF. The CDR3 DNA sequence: TGTGCCAGCAGGGAACAGGGCTCGGCCAATCAGCCCCAGCATTTT.

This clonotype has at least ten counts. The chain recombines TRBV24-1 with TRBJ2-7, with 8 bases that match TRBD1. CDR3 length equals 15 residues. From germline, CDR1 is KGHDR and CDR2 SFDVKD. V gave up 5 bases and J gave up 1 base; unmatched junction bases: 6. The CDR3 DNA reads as TGTGCCACCAGTGGTCTGACAGGGGTATCCTACGAGCAGTACTTC. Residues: CATSGLTGVSYEQYF.

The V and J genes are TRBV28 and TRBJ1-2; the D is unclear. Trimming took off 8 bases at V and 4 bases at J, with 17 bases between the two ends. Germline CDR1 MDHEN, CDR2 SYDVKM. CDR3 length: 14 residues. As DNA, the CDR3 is TGTGCCAGCTCCACGGAGGTTGCGGGCTATGGCTACACCTTC. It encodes CASSTEVAGYGYTF.

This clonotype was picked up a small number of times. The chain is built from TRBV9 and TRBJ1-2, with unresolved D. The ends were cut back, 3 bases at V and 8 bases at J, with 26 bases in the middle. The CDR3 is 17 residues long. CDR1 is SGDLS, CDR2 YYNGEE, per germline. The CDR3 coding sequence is TGTGCCAGCAGCGCCTTCAGTGTTATCCCCAGCAAGGGCGGCTACACCTTC. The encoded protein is CASSAFSVIPSKGGYTF. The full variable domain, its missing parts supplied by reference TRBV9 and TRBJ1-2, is DSGVTQTPKHLITATGQRVTLRCSPRSGDLSVYWYQQSLDQGLQFLIQYYNGEERAKGNILERFSAQQFPDLHSELNLSSLELGDSALYFCASSAFSVIPSKGGYTFGSGTRLTVV.

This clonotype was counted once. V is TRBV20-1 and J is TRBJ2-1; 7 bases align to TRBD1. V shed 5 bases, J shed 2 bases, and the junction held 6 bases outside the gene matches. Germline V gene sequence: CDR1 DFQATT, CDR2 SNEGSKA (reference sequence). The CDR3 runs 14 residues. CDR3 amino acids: CSAWIRGPYNEQFF. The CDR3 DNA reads TGCAGTGCTTGGATTAGGGGGCCCTACAATGAGCAGTTCTTC.

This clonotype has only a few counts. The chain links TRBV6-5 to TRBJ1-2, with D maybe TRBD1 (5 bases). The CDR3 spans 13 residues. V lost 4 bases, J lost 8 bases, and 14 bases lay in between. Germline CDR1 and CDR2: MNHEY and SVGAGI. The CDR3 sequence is CASSSSGGGGYTF. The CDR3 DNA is TGTGCCAGCAGTTCCTCGGGGGGAGGAGGCTACACCTTC.

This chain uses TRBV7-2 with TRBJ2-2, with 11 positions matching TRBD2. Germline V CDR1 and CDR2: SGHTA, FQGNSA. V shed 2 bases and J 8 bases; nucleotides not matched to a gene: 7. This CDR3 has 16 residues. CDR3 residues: CASSLSETSGVGELFF. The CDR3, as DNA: TGTGCCAGCAGCTTATCGGAGACTAGCGGGGTGGGGGAGCTGTTTTTT.

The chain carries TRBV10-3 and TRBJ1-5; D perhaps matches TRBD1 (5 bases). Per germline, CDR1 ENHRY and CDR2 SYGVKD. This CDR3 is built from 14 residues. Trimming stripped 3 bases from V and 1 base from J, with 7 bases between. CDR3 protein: CAISDRESNQPQHF. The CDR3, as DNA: TGTGCCATCAGTGACAGGGAAAGCAATCAGCCCCAGCATTTT.

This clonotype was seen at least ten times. The CDR3 DNA reads as TGTGCCAGCAAGCAGACAAGCAATCAGCCCCAGCATTTT. Protein product: CASKQTSNQPQHF. This chain connects TRBV6-1 to TRBJ1-5; D remains ambiguous. CDR1 is MNHNS, CDR2 SASEGT, per germline. V was shortened by 7 bases and J by 1 base, with 8 bases between the two germline ends. The length of the CDR3 is 13 residues.

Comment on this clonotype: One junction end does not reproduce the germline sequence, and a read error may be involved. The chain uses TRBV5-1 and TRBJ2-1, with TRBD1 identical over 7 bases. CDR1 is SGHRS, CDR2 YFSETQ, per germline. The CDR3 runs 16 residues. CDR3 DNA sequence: TGCGCCAGCAGCTTGGCAGGACAGGCGAATTACAATGAGCAGCTCTTC. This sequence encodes CASSLAGQANYNEQLF.

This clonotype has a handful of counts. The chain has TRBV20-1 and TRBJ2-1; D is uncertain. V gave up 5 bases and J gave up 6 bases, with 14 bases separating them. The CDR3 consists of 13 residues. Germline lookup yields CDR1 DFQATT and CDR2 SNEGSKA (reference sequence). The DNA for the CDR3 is TGCAGTGCTCGACAAGTGATAGCCAATGAGCAGTTCTTC. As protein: CSARQVIANEQFF.

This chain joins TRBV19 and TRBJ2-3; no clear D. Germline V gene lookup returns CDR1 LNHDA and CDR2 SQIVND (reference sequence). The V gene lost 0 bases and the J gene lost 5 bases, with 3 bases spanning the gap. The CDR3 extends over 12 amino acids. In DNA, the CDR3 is TGTGCCAGTAGTATAGAAGGAGATACGCAGTATTTT. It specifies CASSIEGDTQYF.

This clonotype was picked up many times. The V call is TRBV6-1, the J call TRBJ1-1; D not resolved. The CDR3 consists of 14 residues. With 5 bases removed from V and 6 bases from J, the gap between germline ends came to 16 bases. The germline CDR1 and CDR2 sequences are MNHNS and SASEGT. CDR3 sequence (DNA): TGTGCCAGCAGTTCCCCACACCGTTCAGCTGAAGCTTTCTTT. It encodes CASSSPHRSAEAFF.

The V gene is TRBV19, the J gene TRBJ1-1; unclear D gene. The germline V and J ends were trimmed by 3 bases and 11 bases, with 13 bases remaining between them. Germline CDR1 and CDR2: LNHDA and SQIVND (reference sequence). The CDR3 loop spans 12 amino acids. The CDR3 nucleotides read TGTGCCAGTAGTATTCGGGCGTCCCTGGCTTTCTTT. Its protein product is CASSIRASLAFF.

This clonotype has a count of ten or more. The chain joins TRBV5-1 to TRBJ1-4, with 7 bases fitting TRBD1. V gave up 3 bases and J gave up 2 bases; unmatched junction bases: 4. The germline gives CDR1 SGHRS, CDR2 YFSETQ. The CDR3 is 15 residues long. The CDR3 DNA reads TGCGCCAGCAGCTCCCAGGGGGGTACTAATGAAAAACTGTTTTTT. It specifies CASSSQGGTNEKLFF.

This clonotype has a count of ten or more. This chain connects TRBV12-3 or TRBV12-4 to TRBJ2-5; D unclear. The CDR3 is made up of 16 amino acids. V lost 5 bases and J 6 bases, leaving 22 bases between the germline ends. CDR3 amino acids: CASSPSLSPRRQTQYF. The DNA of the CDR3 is TGTGCCAGCAGTCCTAGTTTATCCCCCCGCCGTCAGACCCAGTACTTC.

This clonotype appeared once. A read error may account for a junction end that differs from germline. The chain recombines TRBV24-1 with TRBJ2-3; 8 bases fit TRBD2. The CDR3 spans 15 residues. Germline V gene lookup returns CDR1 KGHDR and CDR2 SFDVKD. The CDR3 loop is CATSTGGLDTDTRYF. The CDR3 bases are TGTGCCACCAGTACGGGGGGGCTTGACACAGATACGCGGTATTTT.

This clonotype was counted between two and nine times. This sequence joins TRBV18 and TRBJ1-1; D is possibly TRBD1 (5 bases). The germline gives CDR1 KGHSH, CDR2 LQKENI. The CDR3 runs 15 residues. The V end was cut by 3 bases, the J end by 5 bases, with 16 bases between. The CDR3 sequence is CASSPTPGRGTEAFF. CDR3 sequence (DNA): TGTGCCAGCTCACCCACCCCAGGGCGCGGGACTGAAGCTTTCTTT.

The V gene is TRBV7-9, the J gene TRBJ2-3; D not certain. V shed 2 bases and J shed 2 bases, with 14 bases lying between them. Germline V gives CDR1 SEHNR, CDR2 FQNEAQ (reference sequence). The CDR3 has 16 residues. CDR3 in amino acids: CASSLRVSPVTDTQYF. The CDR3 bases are TGTGCCAGCAGCTTAAGGGTTTCCCCGGTCACAGATACGCAGTATTTT.